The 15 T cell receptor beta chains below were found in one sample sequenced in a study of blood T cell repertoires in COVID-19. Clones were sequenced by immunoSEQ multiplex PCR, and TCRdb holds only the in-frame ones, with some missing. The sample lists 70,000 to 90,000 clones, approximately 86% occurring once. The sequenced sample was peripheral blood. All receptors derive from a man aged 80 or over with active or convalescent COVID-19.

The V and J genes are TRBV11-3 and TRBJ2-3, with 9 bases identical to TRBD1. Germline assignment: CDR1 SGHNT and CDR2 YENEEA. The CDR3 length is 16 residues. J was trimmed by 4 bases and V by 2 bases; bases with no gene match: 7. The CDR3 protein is CASSLMGQGYADTQYF. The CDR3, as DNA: TGTGCCAGCAGCTTAATGGGACAGGGTTACGCAGATACGCAGTATTTT.

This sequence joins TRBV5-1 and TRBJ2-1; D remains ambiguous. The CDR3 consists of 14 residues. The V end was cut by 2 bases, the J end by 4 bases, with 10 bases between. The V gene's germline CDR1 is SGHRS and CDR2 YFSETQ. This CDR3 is CASSLRQIYNEQFF. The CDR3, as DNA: TGCGCCAGCAGCTTACGCCAGATTTACAATGAGCAGTTCTTC.

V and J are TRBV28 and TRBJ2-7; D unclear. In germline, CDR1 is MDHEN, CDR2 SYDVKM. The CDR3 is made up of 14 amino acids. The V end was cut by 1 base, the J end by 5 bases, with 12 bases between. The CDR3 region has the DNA TGTGCCAGCAGTTTATACCCAGGTAACGACGAGCAGTACGTC. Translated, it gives CASSLYPGNDEQYV.

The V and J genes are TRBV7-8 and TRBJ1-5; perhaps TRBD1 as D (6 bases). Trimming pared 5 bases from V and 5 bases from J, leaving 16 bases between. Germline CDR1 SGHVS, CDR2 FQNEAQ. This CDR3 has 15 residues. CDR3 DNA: TGTGCCAGCAGCCTGGGGTCGCAGGGGTATCAGCCCCAGCATTTT. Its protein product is CASSLGSQGYQPQHF.

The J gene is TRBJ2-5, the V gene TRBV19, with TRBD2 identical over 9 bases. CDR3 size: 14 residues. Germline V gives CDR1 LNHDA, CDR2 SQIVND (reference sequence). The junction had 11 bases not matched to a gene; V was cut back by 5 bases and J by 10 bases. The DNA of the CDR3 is TGTGCCAGTAGTGATAGCGGGGGCCCATGGGGCCAGTACTTC. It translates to CASSDSGGPWGQYF.

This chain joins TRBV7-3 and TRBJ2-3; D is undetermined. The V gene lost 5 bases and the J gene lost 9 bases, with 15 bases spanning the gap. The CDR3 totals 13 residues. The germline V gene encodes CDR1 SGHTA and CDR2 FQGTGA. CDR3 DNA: TGTGCCAGCAGCCCCATGGGTGTCAGGACGCAGTATTTT. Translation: CASSPMGVRTQYF. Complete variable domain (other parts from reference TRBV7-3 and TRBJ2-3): GAGVSQTPSNKVTEKGKYVELRCDPISGHTALYWYRQSLGQGPEFLIYFQGTGAADDSGLPNDRFFAVRPEGSVSTLKIQRTERGDSAVYLCASSPMGVRTQYFGPGTRLTVL.

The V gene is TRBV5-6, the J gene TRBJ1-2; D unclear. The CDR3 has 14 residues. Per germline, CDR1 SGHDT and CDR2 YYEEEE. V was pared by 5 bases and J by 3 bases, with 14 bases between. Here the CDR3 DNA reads TGTGCCAGCAGTCGGAGACGGAGAGACTATGGCTACACCTTC. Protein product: CASSRRRRDYGYTF.

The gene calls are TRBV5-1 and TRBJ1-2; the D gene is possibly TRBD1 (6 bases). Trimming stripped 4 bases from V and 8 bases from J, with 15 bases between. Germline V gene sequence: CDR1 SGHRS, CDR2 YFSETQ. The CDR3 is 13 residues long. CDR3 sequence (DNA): TGCGCCAGCAGCCCACAGGGACGTGTCGGCTACACCTTC. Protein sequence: CASSPQGRVGYTF.

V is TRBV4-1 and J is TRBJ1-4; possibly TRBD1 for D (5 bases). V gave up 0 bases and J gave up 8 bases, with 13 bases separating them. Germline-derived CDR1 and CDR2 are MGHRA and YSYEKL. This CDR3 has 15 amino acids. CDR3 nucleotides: TGCGCCAGCAGCCAAGAACGGCAGGGTGGAGAAAAACTGTTTTTT. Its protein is CASSQERQGGEKLFF.

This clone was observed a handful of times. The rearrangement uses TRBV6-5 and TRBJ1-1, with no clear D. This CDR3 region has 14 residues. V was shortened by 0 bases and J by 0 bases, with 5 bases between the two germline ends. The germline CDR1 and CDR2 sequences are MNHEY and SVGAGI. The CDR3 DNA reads TGTGCCAGCAGTTACTCTCTAGTGAACACTGAAGCTTTCTTT. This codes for CASSYSLVNTEAFF.

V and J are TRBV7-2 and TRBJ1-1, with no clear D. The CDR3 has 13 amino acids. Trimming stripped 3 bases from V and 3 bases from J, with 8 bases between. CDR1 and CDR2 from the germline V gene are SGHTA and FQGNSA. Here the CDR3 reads CASSFVGDTEAFF. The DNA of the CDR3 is TGTGCCAGCAGCTTTGTCGGGGACACTGAAGCTTTCTTT.

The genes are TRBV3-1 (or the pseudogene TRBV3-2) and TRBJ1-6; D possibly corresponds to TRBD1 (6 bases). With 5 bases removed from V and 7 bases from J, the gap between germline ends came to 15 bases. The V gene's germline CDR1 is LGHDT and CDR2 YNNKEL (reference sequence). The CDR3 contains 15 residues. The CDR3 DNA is TGTGCCAGCAGCTCACCCGGGACAAAGAATTCACCCCTCCACTTT. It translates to CASSSPGTKNSPLHF.

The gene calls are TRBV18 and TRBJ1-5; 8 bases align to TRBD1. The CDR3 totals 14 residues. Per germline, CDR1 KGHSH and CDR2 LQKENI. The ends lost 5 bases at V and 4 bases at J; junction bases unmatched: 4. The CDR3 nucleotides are TGTGCCAGCTCATCCCGACAGGGGAATCAGCCCCAGCATTTT. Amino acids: CASSSRQGNQPQHF. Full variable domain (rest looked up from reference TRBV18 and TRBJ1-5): NAGVMQNPRHLVRRRGQEARLRCSPMKGHSHVYWYRQLPEEGLKFMVYLQKENIIDESGMPKERFSAEFPKEGPSILRIQQVVRGDSAAYFCASSSRQGNQPQHFGDGTRLSIL.

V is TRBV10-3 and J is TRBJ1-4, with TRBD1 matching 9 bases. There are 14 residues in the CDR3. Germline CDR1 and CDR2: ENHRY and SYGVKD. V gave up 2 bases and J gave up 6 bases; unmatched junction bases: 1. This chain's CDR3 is CAISETGGHEKLFF. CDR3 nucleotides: TGTGCCATCAGTGAGACAGGGGGCCATGAAAAACTGTTTTTT.

In DNA form, the CDR3 reads TGTGCCAGCAGCGAGGGCGAAGAGACCCAGTACTTC. It codes for CASSEGEETQYF. This chain links TRBV21-1 with TRBJ2-5; the table assigns TRBD2, which was not confirmed against the DNA. TRBV21-1 is reported as a pseudogene. CDR3 length: 12 amino acids.